A selection of T cell receptor beta chains follows, all from one sample in a study of T cells in Graves' hyperthyroidism and ophthalmopathy. TCRdb recomputed calls from the multiplex PCR reads with MiXCR, one row per CDR3 protein. The sample lists 400,000 or so distinct CDR3 sequences; roughly 15% were seen once. The sample consisted of blood. These receptor sequences come from a woman aged 55-75 years with Graves' ophthalmopathy. Each CDR3 is given with its conserved first and last residue. The D gene is left open where the match is weak. Not every row has a clone size; where given, it reads once, few, many or a size class.

V gene: TRBV2; D gene: TRBD2; J gene: TRBJ2-1; clone size: many; CDR3 protein: CASSREPGLAGDPYNEQFF; CDR3 DNA: TGTGCCAGCAGCAGGGAGCCCGGCCTAGCGGGAGACCCCTACAATGAGCAGTTCTTC
V gene: TRBV2; D gene: .; J gene: TRBJ1-1; clone size: many; CDR3 protein: CASSRTDYYTEAFF; CDR3 DNA: TGTGCCAGCAGTAGGACGGACTATTACACTGAAGCTTTCTTT
V gene: TRBV12-3/TRBV12-4; D gene: .; J gene: TRBJ1-6; clone size: .; CDR3 protein: CASKAGSSYNSPLHF; CDR3 DNA: TGTGCCAGCAAGGCAGGGAGCTCCTATAATTCACCCCTCCACTTT
V gene: TRBV2; D gene: TRBD2; J gene: TRBJ2-1; clone size: many; CDR3 protein: CATQGLAGVGEQFF; CDR3 DNA: TGTGCCACCCAGGGACTAGCGGGGGTTGGTGAGCAGTTCTTC
V gene: TRBV28; D gene: .; J gene: TRBJ2-7; clone size: .; CDR3 protein: CASSLSRPQEQYF; CDR3 DNA: TGTGCCAGCAGTTTGTCCAGGCCCCAGGAGCAGTACTTC
V gene: TRBV9; D gene: TRBD2; J gene: TRBJ2-1; clone size: many; CDR3 protein: CASSVRTSSYNEQFF; CDR3 DNA: TGTGCCAGCAGCGTAAGGACTAGCTCCTACAATGAGCAGTTCTTC
V gene: TRBV4-1; D gene: TRBD2; J gene: TRBJ2-3; clone size: many; CDR3 protein: CASSQDRAGGLDTQYF; CDR3 DNA: TGCGCCAGCAGCCAAGATCGGGCGGGAGGGCTTGATACGCAGTATTTT
V gene: TRBV15; D gene: .; J gene: TRBJ1-5; clone size: .; CDR3 protein: CATSRAPQGLEPQHF; CDR3 DNA: TGTGCCACCAGCAGAGCCCCCCAGGGGTTGGAGCCCCAGCATTTT
V gene: TRBV9; D gene: TRBD2; J gene: TRBJ2-1; clone size: .; CDR3 protein: CASNPTSGRNEQFF; CDR3 DNA: TGTGCCAGCAACCCGACTAGCGGGAGGAATGAGCAGTTCTTC
V gene: TRBV10-2; D gene: .; J gene: TRBJ2-7; clone size: few; CDR3 protein: CASSKVAASYEQYF; CDR3 DNA: TGCGCCAGCAGTAAAGTAGCGGCCTCCTACGAGCAGTACTTC
V gene: TRBV6-1; D gene: TRBD2; J gene: TRBJ2-1; clone size: .; CDR3 protein: CASSPWREGNEQFF; CDR3 DNA: TGTGCCAGCAGCCCCTGGAGGGAGGGAAATGAGCAGTTCTTC
V gene: TRBV6-1; D gene: TRBD1; J gene: TRBJ1-2; clone size: many; CDR3 protein: CASSYTGQGDYGYTF; CDR3 DNA: TGTGCCAGCAGTTACACTGGACAGGGAGACTATGGCTACACCTTC
V gene: TRBV12-3/TRBV12-4; D gene: .; J gene: TRBJ1-1; clone size: .; CDR3 protein: CACSFGGMNTEAFF; CDR3 DNA: TGTGCCTGCAGTTTTGGAGGGATGAACACTGAAGCTTTCTTT
V gene: TRBV28; D gene: TRBD1; J gene: TRBJ1-1; clone size: .; CDR3 protein: CASSPRTGLNTEAFF; CDR3 DNA: TGTGCCAGCAGTCCACGGACAGGGTTGAACACTGAAGCTTTCTTT
V gene: TRBV7-3; D gene: .; J gene: TRBJ2-2; clone size: many; CDR3 protein: CASSSSRDTANTGELFF; CDR3 DNA: TGTGCCAGCAGCTCGAGCCGGGACACCGCGAACACCGGGGAGCTGTTTTTT
V gene: TRBV15; D gene: TRBD1; J gene: TRBJ2-7; clone size: .; CDR3 protein: CATRPGQGASYEQYF; CDR3 DNA: TGTGCCACCAGACCGGGACAGGGGGCGTCCTACGAGCAGTACTTC
V gene: TRBV7-9; D gene: .; J gene: TRBJ2-5; clone size: many; CDR3 protein: CASSPPGTPLRETQYF; CDR3 DNA: TGTGCCAGCAGCCCTCCCGGGACCCCTCTGAGAGAGACCCAGTACTTC
V gene: TRBV28; D gene: TRBD1; J gene: TRBJ1-1; clone size: few; CDR3 protein: CASSRWTGRNTEAFF; CDR3 DNA: TGTGCCAGCAGCCGCTGGACAGGGAGGAACACTGAAGCTTTCTTT
V gene: TRBV30; D gene: TRBD2; J gene: TRBJ2-5; clone size: many; CDR3 protein: CAWSGASGRRETQYF; CDR3 DNA: TGTGCCTGGAGTGGGGCTAGCGGGAGACGGGAGACCCAGTACTTC
V gene: TRBV11-1; D gene: TRBD2; J gene: TRBJ2-3; clone size: many; CDR3 protein: CASSSRGAGFTDTQYF; CDR3 DNA: TGTGCCAGCAGCTCTCGGGGAGCGGGGTTCACAGATACGCAGTATTTT
V gene: TRBV24-1; D gene: .; J gene: TRBJ2-5; clone size: few; CDR3 protein: CATSERSRVETQYF; CDR3 DNA: TGTGCCACCAGTGAGCGGTCAAGGGTCGAGACCCAGTACTTC
V gene: TRBV5-1; D gene: TRBD1; J gene: TRBJ2-1; clone size: .; CDR3 protein: CASSLPGTVYNEQFF; CDR3 DNA: TGCGCCAGCAGCCTCCCCGGGACAGTCTACAATGAGCAGTTCTTC
V gene: TRBV11-2; D gene: .; J gene: TRBJ2-3; clone size: .; CDR3 protein: CASSLVVASTDTQYF; CDR3 DNA: TGTGCCAGCAGCTTAGTGGTAGCGAGCACAGATACGCAGTATTTT
V gene: TRBV7-2; D gene: TRBD2; J gene: TRBJ2-6; clone size: few; CDR3 protein: CASSPGLASGANVLTF; CDR3 DNA: TGTGCCAGCAGCCCAGGACTAGCGTCCGGGGCCAACGTCCTGACTTTC
V gene: TRBV7-2; D gene: .; J gene: TRBJ2-2; clone size: .; CDR3 protein: CASSLEPDTGELFF; CDR3 DNA: TGTGCCAGCAGCTTAGAGCCGGACACCGGGGAGCTGTTTTTT
V gene: TRBV29-1; D gene: TRBD2; J gene: TRBJ2-3; clone size: .; CDR3 protein: CSVEGGGTDTQYF; CDR3 DNA: TGCAGCGTTGAGGGGGGGGGAACAGATACGCAGTATTTT
V gene: TRBV6-1; D gene: TRBD2; J gene: TRBJ2-4; clone size: few; CDR3 protein: CASSESGRNIQYF; CDR3 DNA: TGTGCCAGCAGTGAAAGCGGGAGAAACATTCAGTACTTC
V gene: TRBV14; D gene: .; J gene: TRBJ2-3; clone size: few; CDR3 protein: CASSTRGPSTDTQYF; CDR3 DNA: TGTGCCAGCAGCACCCGAGGACCTTCCACAGATACGCAGTATTTT
V gene: TRBV7-8; D gene: .; J gene: TRBJ1-3; clone size: .; CDR3 protein: CASSLEGRIKANTVYF; CDR3 DNA: TGTGCCAGCAGCTTAGAAGGCAGGATAAAAGCAAACACCGTATATTTT
V gene: TRBV12-5; D gene: .; J gene: TRBJ2-2; clone size: .; CDR3 protein: CASALGGGGLDTGELFF; CDR3 DNA: TGTGCTAGTGCCCTTGGGGGGGGGGGGCTAGACACCGGGGAGCTGTTTTTT
V gene: TRBV28; D gene: .; J gene: TRBJ2-3; clone size: many; CDR3 protein: CASSLQLTLSTDTQYF; CDR3 DNA: TGTGCCAGCAGTTTACAACTTACCCTTAGCACAGATACGCAGTATTTT
V gene: TRBV7-7; D gene: TRBD1; J gene: TRBJ1-5; clone size: few; CDR3 protein: CASSLDDRGKHNQPQHF; CDR3 DNA: TGTGCTAGCAGCTTAGACGACAGGGGAAAACACAATCAGCCCCAGCATTTT
V gene: TRBV5-1; D gene: TRBD2; J gene: TRBJ2-1; clone size: few; CDR3 protein: CASSVVGTSGRAPYNEQFF; CDR3 DNA: TGCGCCAGTAGCGTTGTCGGGACTAGCGGGAGGGCCCCCTACAATGAGCAGTTCTTC
V gene: TRBV30; D gene: TRBD1; J gene: TRBJ2-5; clone size: few; CDR3 protein: CAWRRGQGALETQYF; CDR3 DNA: TGTGCCTGGAGGCGGGGACAGGGGGCTTTGGAGACCCAGTACTTC
V gene: TRBV5-1; D gene: TRBD1; J gene: TRBJ2-1; clone size: many; CDR3 protein: CASSLARGTGFNNEQFF; CDR3 DNA: TGCGCCAGCAGCTTGGCCCGGGGGACAGGGTTTAACAATGAGCAGTTCTTC
V gene: TRBV19; D gene: TRBD1; J gene: TRBJ2-6; clone size: .; CDR3 protein: CASSPQGATGANVLTF; CDR3 DNA: TGTGCCAGTAGTCCACAGGGGGCGACAGGGGCCAACGTCCTGACTTTC
V gene: TRBV27; D gene: .; J gene: TRBJ1-3; clone size: few; CDR3 protein: CASSLSELSGNTIYF; CDR3 DNA: TGTGCCAGCAGTTTATCAGAACTCTCTGGAAACACCATATATTTT
V gene: TRBV5-1; D gene: .; J gene: TRBJ2-1; clone size: many; CDR3 protein: CASSFQGGNEQFF; CDR3 DNA: TGCGCCAGCAGCTTCCAGGGCGGGAATGAGCAGTTCTTC
V gene: TRBV3-1; D gene: TRBD1; J gene: TRBJ1-1; clone size: few; CDR3 protein: CASSPGQGRGRNTEAFF; CDR3 DNA: TGTGCCAGCAGCCCGGGACAGGGGAGGGGAAGGAACACTGAAGCTTTCTTT
V gene: TRBV12-3/TRBV12-4; D gene: TRBD1; J gene: TRBJ2-1; clone size: few; CDR3 protein: CASSFRDRANEQFF; CDR3 DNA: TGTGCCAGCAGTTTCCGGGACAGGGCGAATGAGCAGTTCTTC
V gene: TRBV7-2; D gene: .; J gene: TRBJ1-5; clone size: many; CDR3 protein: CASRFNSNQPQHF; CDR3 DNA: TGTGCCAGCAGGTTTAATAGCAATCAGCCCCAGCATTTT
V gene: TRBV5-1; D gene: .; J gene: TRBJ1-2; clone size: many; CDR3 protein: CASSLEGTGYGYTF; CDR3 DNA: TGCGCCAGCAGCTTGGAAGGAACAGGCTATGGCTACACCTTC
V gene: TRBV7-9; D gene: .; J gene: TRBJ2-1; clone size: few; CDR3 protein: CASNPEERREARGAYNEQFF; CDR3 DNA: TGTGCCAGCAACCCGGAGGAGAGGCGGGAGGCCAGGGGGGCCTACAATGAGCAGTTCTTC
V gene: TRBV10-3; D gene: .; J gene: TRBJ2-1; clone size: .; CDR3 protein: CAISDLGEAYNEQFF; CDR3 DNA: TGTGCCATCAGTGATCTGGGGGAAGCCTACAATGAGCAGTTCTTC
V gene: TRBV20-1; D gene: .; J gene: TRBJ2-3; clone size: many; CDR3 protein: CSAPRRAYEGTQYF; CDR3 DNA: TGCAGTGCTCCCCGGCGAGCCTACGAGGGTACGCAGTATTTT
V gene: TRBV20-1; D gene: .; J gene: TRBJ2-3; clone size: many; CDR3 protein: CSALADTTDTQYF; CDR3 DNA: TGCAGTGCTTTAGCGGATACCACAGATACGCAGTATTTT
V gene: TRBV6-2/TRBV6-3; D gene: TRBD1; J gene: TRBJ1-1; clone size: many; CDR3 protein: CASTLRGQGKTEAFF; CDR3 DNA: TGTGCCAGCACCCTAAGGGGACAGGGGAAGACTGAAGCTTTCTTT
V gene: TRBV29-1; D gene: .; J gene: TRBJ1-2; clone size: .; CDR3 protein: CSVERTAGAAYGYTF; CDR3 DNA: TGCAGCGTTGAGAGGACAGCTGGGGCTGCCTATGGCTACACCTTC
V gene: TRBV28; D gene: .; J gene: TRBJ2-7; clone size: many; CDR3 protein: CASSLNPTNEQYYEQYF; CDR3 DNA: TGTGCCAGCAGTTTAAACCCCACTAATGAACAATACTACGAGCAGTACTTC
V gene: TRBV2; D gene: TRBD2; J gene: TRBJ2-7; clone size: many; CDR3 protein: CASKGGLALYYEQYF; CDR3 DNA: TGTGCCAGCAAGGGGGGACTAGCTTTATACTACGAGCAGTACTTC
V gene: TRBV12-3/TRBV12-4; D gene: .; J gene: TRBJ1-3; clone size: .; CDR3 protein: CASNPGQATFGNTIYF; CDR3 DNA: TGTGCCAGCAACCCGGGACAAGCAACGTTTGGAAACACCATATATTTT
V gene: TRBV30; D gene: .; J gene: TRBJ2-7; clone size: many; CDR3 protein: CAWSAGSWGQYF; CDR3 DNA: TGTGCCTGGAGCGCCGGGTCGTGGGGGCAGTACTTC
V gene: TRBV2; D gene: .; J gene: TRBJ1-1; clone size: many; CDR3 protein: CASSEGVNTEAFF; CDR3 DNA: TGTGCCAGCAGTGAAGGAGTGAACACTGAAGCTTTCTTT
V gene: TRBV12-3/TRBV12-4; D gene: .; J gene: TRBJ2-2; clone size: many; CDR3 protein: CASSLVGSTGELFF; CDR3 DNA: TGTGCCAGCAGCCTAGTTGGGAGCACCGGGGAGCTGTTTTTT
V gene: TRBV24-1; D gene: TRBD1; J gene: TRBJ2-3; clone size: .; CDR3 protein: CATSDPRDRDTQYF; CDR3 DNA: TGTGCCACCAGTGATCCCCGGGACAGAGATACGCAGTATTTT
V gene: TRBV20-1; D gene: TRBD1; J gene: TRBJ2-1; clone size: many; CDR3 protein: CSALDSGTGGPNEQFF; CDR3 DNA: TGCAGTGCTTTAGATTCCGGGACAGGGGGCCCCAATGAGCAGTTCTTC
V gene: TRBV5-1; D gene: .; J gene: TRBJ2-7; clone size: many; CDR3 protein: CASSLASLGEQYF; CDR3 DNA: TGCGCCAGCAGCTTGGCCAGCTTGGGCGAGCAGTACTTC
V gene: TRBV12-3/TRBV12-4; D gene: TRBD2; J gene: TRBJ2-2; clone size: few; CDR3 protein: CASSPGLAGAPGELFF; CDR3 DNA: TGTGCCAGCAGCCCAGGACTAGCGGGAGCTCCCGGGGAGCTGTTTTTT
V gene: TRBV5-1; D gene: .; J gene: TRBJ2-5; clone size: .; CDR3 protein: CASSHPGETQYF; CDR3 DNA: TGCGCCAGCAGCCACCCCGGAGAGACCCAGTACTTC